A selection of T cell receptor beta chains follows, all from one sample in a study of cytomegalovirus exposure and HLA in healthy donors. Clones were read by immunoSEQ multiplex PCR, and TCRdb kept only the in-frame ones, dropping some. The sample lists some 75,000 clones, around 96% seen once, with about 1.3% in the top ten. Sequenced sample: PBMCs. The receptors come from a woman younger than 35 in good health and CMV-seronegative. CDR3s include the opening cysteine and the closing phenylalanine or tryptophan. The D gene is left open where the match is weak. Clone size, where shown, is once, few, many, or a class for clones that have expanded.

CDR3 protein,CDR3 DNA,V gene,D gene,J gene,clone size
CASSLGRTSGSVAEQYF,TGCGCCAGCAGCCTGGGGCGGACTAGCGGGAGTGTTGCCGAGCAGTACTTC,TRBV5-1,TRBD2,TRBJ2-7,once
CASSVDPANSGNTIYF,TGTGCCAGCAGCGTAGACCCTGCGAACTCTGGAAACACCATATATTTT,TRBV9,.,TRBJ1-3,.
CATSRGINTGELFF,TGTGCCACCTCCAGGGGGATAAACACCGGGGAGCTGTTTTTT,TRBV7-7,TRBD1,TRBJ2-2,.
CASSPVQGTGANVLTF,TGTGCCAGCAGCCCTGTGCAGGGAACTGGGGCCAACGTCCTGACTTTC,TRBV9,.,TRBJ2-6,.
CATGNKTNYGYTF,TGTGCCACCGGGAACAAGACTAACTATGGCTACACCTTC,TRBV5-4,.,TRBJ1-2,.
CASSGGILSYEQYF,TGTGCCAGTAGTGGGGGGATATTATCCTACGAGCAGTACTTC,TRBV19,.,TRBJ2-7,.
CASSFLLAGPSREQYF,TGTGCCAGCAGCTTCCTACTAGCGGGGCCCTCTCGCGAGCAGTACTTC,TRBV7-9,TRBD2,TRBJ2-7,.
CASSPNRAGNFADTQYF,TGTGCCAGCAGCCCGAACCGAGCGGGCAACTTCGCAGATACGCAGTATTTT,TRBV11-2,.,TRBJ2-3,once
CASSLAGGTQPQHF,TGCGCCAGCAGCCTTGCGGGGGGAACTCAGCCCCAGCATTTT,TRBV5-1,.,TRBJ1-5,.
CASSQGRARGVVGETQYF,TGCGCCAGCAGCCAAGGGCGAGCGCGGGGAGTGGTGGGAGAGACCCAGTACTTC,TRBV4-1,.,TRBJ2-5,once
CASSFREGDTQYF,TGTGCCAGCAGTTTTCGGGAGGGAGATACGCAGTATTTT,TRBV27,TRBD2,TRBJ2-3,.
CASSYSRAGNTEAFF,TGTGCCAGCAGTTACTCGCGGGCCGGGAACACTGAAGCTTTCTTT,TRBV6-5,.,TRBJ1-1,.
CASILELNTEAFF,TGTGCCAGCATTTTAGAACTGAACACTGAAGCTTTCTTT,TRBV2,.,TRBJ1-1,.
CATGSPVEQFF,TGTGCCACCGGGAGCCCAGTTGAGCAGTTCTTC,TRBV7-2,.,TRBJ2-1,.
CASSPLLNYGYTF,TGTGCCAGCAGCCCACTCCTTAACTATGGCTACACCTTC,TRBV5-4,.,TRBJ1-2,.
CASSPQGTASNEKLFF,TGTGCCAGCTCACCTCAAGGGACAGCCTCAAATGAAAAACTGTTTTTT,TRBV18,TRBD1,TRBJ1-4,.
CASSPDSLGSYEQYF,TGCGCCAGCAGTCCCGACAGTCTGGGGTCCTACGAGCAGTACTTC,TRBV23-1,.,TRBJ2-7,.
CASSEVYGETQYF,TGTGCCAGCAGTGAAGTATACGGAGAGACCCAGTACTTC,TRBV6-1,.,TRBJ2-5,.
CAISEIQVGARRGANGYTF,TGTGCCATCAGTGAGATACAGGTTGGTGCCCGTCGCGGCGCGAATGGCTACACCTTC,TRBV10-3,.,TRBJ1-2,.
CASSEVRLVNEQFF,TGTGCCAGCAGTGAAGTACGGCTAGTCAATGAGCAGTTCTTC,TRBV2,.,TRBJ2-1,.
CASRRAAIEAGNTIYF,TGTGCCAGCAGACGCGCCGCGATTGAGGCTGGAAACACCATATATTTT,TRBV7-9,.,TRBJ1-3,.
CAISEKKTSGYNEQFF,TGTGCCATCAGTGAGAAGAAGACTAGCGGCTACAATGAGCAGTTCTTC,TRBV10-3,TRBD2,TRBJ2-1,.
CASSQGSTSGNYEQYF,TGCGCCAGCAGCCAAGGGTCGACTAGCGGGAACTACGAGCAGTACTTC,TRBV4-1,TRBD2,TRBJ2-7,.
CASRSWFANEQYF,TGTGCCTCGAGGAGCTGGTTTGCGAACGAGCAGTACTTC,TRBV30,.,TRBJ2-7,.
CASSLALGYTF,TGTGCCAGCAGCTTAGCCTTAGGCTACACCTTC,TRBV7-9,.,TRBJ1-2,.
CASSSAGQANTEAFF,TGTGCCAGCAGCTCGGCGGGACAGGCGAACACTGAAGCTTTCTTT,TRBV5-4,TRBD1,TRBJ1-1,.
CASDSAAGGFHEQYF,TGTGCCAGCGATTCGGCGGCAGGGGGCTTCCACGAGCAGTACTTC,TRBV7-9,TRBD1,TRBJ2-7,.
CASSQGVGTEAFF,TGTGCCAGCAGTCAGGGGGTGGGGACTGAAGCTTTCTTT,TRBV28,TRBD1,TRBJ1-1,.
CASSYKGLARNEQFF,TGTGCCAGCAGTTACAAGGGCCTAGCGCGAAATGAGCAGTTCTTC,TRBV6-5,.,TRBJ2-1,.
CASSSEYRGYPEAFF,TGTGCCAGCAGCTCGGAATACAGGGGCTATCCTGAAGCTTTCTTT,TRBV7-9,TRBD1,TRBJ1-1,.
CASRGQGADNEQFF,TGCGCCAGCAGGGGACAGGGAGCCGACAATGAGCAGTTCTTC,TRBV5-1,TRBD1,TRBJ2-1,.
CASREAGGGPYEQYF,TGTGCCAGCAGGGAGGCGGGAGGGGGCCCCTACGAGCAGTACTTC,TRBV2,TRBD2,TRBJ2-7,.
CAWRSGLAPTGHEQFF,TGTGCCTGGAGGTCAGGACTAGCCCCCACGGGGCATGAGCAGTTCTTC,TRBV30,TRBD2,TRBJ2-1,.
CASSPDRGNQPQHF,TGTGCCAGCAGCCCGGACAGGGGCAATCAGCCCCAGCATTTT,TRBV11-2,TRBD1,TRBJ1-5,.
CASSLRGRGTGDGPYGYTF,TGTGCCAGCAGTTTACGGGGTCGGGGGACAGGGGATGGTCCGTACGGCTACACCTTC,TRBV27,TRBD1,TRBJ1-2,.
CASRLAGGPPDTQYF,TGTGCCAGCAGGCTAGCGGGAGGGCCTCCAGATACGCAGTATTTT,TRBV27,TRBD2,TRBJ2-3,.
CASSPRLAGDLADTQYF,TGCGCCAGCAGTCCCCGACTAGCGGGAGACCTTGCAGATACGCAGTATTTT,TRBV10-1,TRBD2,TRBJ2-3,.
CASTTYGGRGEAFF,TGTGCCAGTACCACGTACGGGGGGCGGGGTGAAGCTTTCTTT,TRBV19,.,TRBJ1-1,.
CASSYGIGSHEQFF,TGTGCCAGCAGTTACGGGATTGGGAGCCATGAGCAGTTCTTC,TRBV6-5,.,TRBJ2-1,.
CASSQVAAGTGNFGELFF,TGTGCCAGCAGCCAAGTGGCCGCCGGGACAGGGAACTTCGGGGAGCTGTTTTTT,TRBV4-2,TRBD1,TRBJ2-2,.
CASSLLGSAASPYEQYF,TGTGCCAGCAGCTTATTGGGGAGTGCGGCCAGTCCCTACGAGCAGTACTTC,TRBV7-9,.,TRBJ2-7,.
CASSSVGAGVDEQFF,TGTGCCAGCAGCTCGGTAGGAGCGGGAGTTGACGAGCAGTTCTTC,TRBV5-8,TRBD2,TRBJ2-1,.
CASSRDRANTEAFF,TGTGCCAGCAGTCGGGACAGGGCGAACACTGAAGCTTTCTTT,TRBV6-5,TRBD1,TRBJ1-1,.
CASSLAIGQFF,TGTGCCAGCAGCTTAGCTATCGGGCAGTTCTTC,TRBV11-2,.,TRBJ2-1,once
CASSGTSGRLGQNEQFF,TGCGCCAGCAGCGGGACTAGCGGGAGGTTGGGTCAAAATGAGCAGTTCTTC,TRBV10-1,TRBD2,TRBJ2-1,.
CASSIGGAHQPQHF,TGTGCCAGTAGTATCGGGGGGGCGCATCAGCCCCAGCATTTT,TRBV19,.,TRBJ1-5,few
CASSRGTGSSYEQYF,TGTGCCAGCAGCCGCGGGACAGGTAGCTCCTACGAGCAGTACTTC,TRBV6-6,TRBD1,TRBJ2-7,.
CASSYGTGSNQPQHF,TGTGCCAGCAGTTACGGGACAGGTTCAAATCAGCCCCAGCATTTT,TRBV6-6,TRBD1,TRBJ1-5,.
CASRRLGGHNEQFF,TGTGCCAGCAGACGACTGGGGGGTCACAATGAGCAGTTCTTC,TRBV13,.,TRBJ2-1,.
CASRTIRGTSGTTDTQYF,TGTGCCAGCAGAACCATCCGAGGGACTAGCGGAACCACAGATACGCAGTATTTT,TRBV11-2,TRBD2,TRBJ2-3,.
CASRGQGNTGELFF,TGCGCCAGCCGGGGACAGGGGAACACCGGGGAGCTGTTTTTT,TRBV10-1,TRBD1,TRBJ2-2,.
CASSDTRPSGANVLTF,TGTGCCAGCAGCGATACGCGTCCCTCTGGGGCCAACGTCCTGACTTTC,TRBV28,.,TRBJ2-6,.
CASSPRDRLGETQYF,TGTGCCAGCAGCCCCAGGGACAGGTTGGGGGAGACCCAGTACTTC,TRBV13,TRBD1,TRBJ2-5,.
CASSFPPPPSPGDTEAFF,TGTGCCAGCAGTTTCCCCCCCCCTCCATCGCCGGGGGACACTGAAGCTTTCTTT,TRBV27,.,TRBJ1-1,.
CASSLIRSIRVNTEAFF,TGTGCCAGCAGCTTAATACGTAGTATCAGGGTGAACACTGAAGCTTTCTTT,TRBV7-9,.,TRBJ1-1,.
CASSLSVGTGELFF,TGTGCCAGCAGCTTAAGTGTAGGGACAGGGGAGCTGTTTTTT,TRBV5-5,.,TRBJ2-2,.
CSVVSGSTDTQYF,TGCAGCGTTGTTAGCGGGAGTACAGATACGCAGTATTTT,TRBV29-1,TRBD2,TRBJ2-3,.
CAIQGLWAVYGYTF,TGTGCCATACAGGGTCTGTGGGCAGTCTATGGCTACACCTTC,TRBV2,.,TRBJ1-2,.
CATSVGAVAWELFF,TGTGCCACCTCAGTTGGGGCGGTCGCGTGGGAGCTGTTTTTT,TRBV18,.,TRBJ2-2,.